This T cell receptor beta chain was sequenced in a study of blood T cells in healthy people across ages. Next came a second PCR, run for roughly 6 to 11 cycles, which used a sample-barcoded 5' primer along with a J-beta primer mix. A single record per CDR3 protein comes from TCRdb applying MiXCR to the 5' RACE reads. The sample yields over 500,000 distinct CDR3 sequences, 52% seen once. The J segment lost 3 bases and the V segment lost 1 base, leaving 1 base of the junction unmatched. There are 14 residues in the CDR3. Germline CDR1 MGHRA, CDR2 YSYEKL. This TCR derives from a woman of 80 years or more in good health. This chain connects TRBV4-1 to TRBJ2-7; 9 bases match TRBD2. Sequencing input: blood. The CDR3: CASSQGLAVYEQYF. For the CDR3, the DNA is TGCGCCAGCAGCCAAGGACTAGCGGTCTACGAGCAGTACTTC.